The 22 T cell receptor beta chains reported below all come from one sample, sequenced in a study of read filtering for tumor transcriptome and immune sequencing (TCRdb year 2020). Instrument used: Illumina HiSeq 4000. Starting from around 420 ng RNA, TCR libraries were constructed with the Immunoverse kit using molecular barcoded adaptors that cover the alpha/delta and beta/gamma chains. TCRdb reprocessing: public reads trimmed at Q25 with fastp, clones called with MiXCR, in-frame beta chains kept. A single entry per CDR3 protein holds the most common genes and DNA from its merged rows. The table for this sample lists approximately 40,000 distinct CDR3 sequences; roughly 15% of them were counted only once. Jointly, the top ten make up 25% to 30% of the sample. Material: a population of CD138-negative cells sorted from bone marrow. Per the publication, the cell subset or site label means: bone marrow mononuclear cells depleted of CD138+ plasma/myeloma cells by negative magnetic selection. These receptors all stem from a donor over 35 with multiple myeloma.

In its sample, this clonotype is medium-sized. This chain uses TRBV29-1 with TRBJ2-7; D possibly matches TRBD1 or TRBD2 (5 bases each). The CDR3 totals 12 residues. The germline V and J ends were trimmed by 4 bases and 7 bases, with 14 bases remaining between them. The germline CDR1 and CDR2 sequences are SQVTM and ANQGSEA. DNA for the CDR3: TGCAGCGTTGCGGCCCAGGGCGGGGAGCAGTACTTC. It codes for CSVAAQGGEQYF.

In its sample, this clonotype was seen many times. CDR3 DNA: TGTGCCAGCTCACCGCAGGGGGAACCAGAAAAACTGTTTTTT. This sequence encodes CASSPQGEPEKLFF. The chain is built from TRBV18 and TRBJ1-4, with TRBD1 matching over 7 bases. The ends lost 3 bases at V and 8 bases at J; junction bases unmatched: 6. CDR1 and CDR2 from the germline V gene are KGHSH and LQKENI. This CDR3 contains 14 residues.

This clonotype was seen a few times. The likely explanation is a read error, given a far larger clone one base away. This chain uses TRBV11-2 with TRBJ2-1; D gene uncertain. CDR1 is SGHAT and CDR2 is FQNNGV in the germline V gene. There are 14 residues in the CDR3. The V end was cut by 1 base, the J end by 5 bases, with 9 bases between. The chain's CDR3 is CASSLAKAHNEQFF. For the CDR3, the DNA is TGTGCCAGCAGCTTAGCGAAGGCTCACAATGAGCAGTTCTTC.

A few counts support this clonotype. One base away lies a much larger clone, so this may be a sequencing read error. The V gene is TRBV7-2, the J gene TRBJ2-7, with 10 bases that match TRBD2. The CDR3 consists of 15 residues. Germline CDR1 SGHTA, CDR2 FQGNSA. CDR3 DNA sequence: TGTTCCAGCAGCACCTCTAGCGGGAGCCTGTACGAGCAGTACTTC. Protein sequence: CSSSTSSGSLYEQYF.

This clonotype was detected ten times or more. The chain joins TRBV7-9 to TRBJ2-1; no reliable D call. The CDR3 runs to 15 residues. The V and J ends lost 1 base and 4 bases respectively, with 11 bases between them. Germline-derived CDR1 and CDR2 are SEHNR and FQNEAQ (reference sequence). CDR3 loop: CASSLGAGAYNEQFF. The CDR3 coding sequence is TGTGCCAGCAGCTTAGGGGCAGGAGCTTACAATGAGCAGTTCTTC. Drawing the rest from reference TRBV7-9 and TRBJ2-1, the complete variable domain is DTGVSQNPRHKITKRGQNVTFRCDPISEHNRLYWYRQTLGQGPEFLTYFQNEAQLEKSRLLSDRFSAERPKGSFSTLEIQRTEQGDSAMYLCASSLGAGAYNEQFFGPGTRLTVL.

Of note for this clonotype: One junction end disagrees with the germline gene, perhaps due to a read error. The CDR3 sequence: CASSTRTSGYNEQLF. The DNA of the CDR3 is TGTGCCAGCAGTACCCGGACTAGCGGATACAATGAGCAGTTGTTC. The chain joins TRBV28 to TRBJ2-1; 10 bases line up with TRBD2. This CDR3 has 15 amino acids. Germline CDR1 reads MDHEN; CDR2 reads SYDVKM.

This clonotype was counted at least ten times. This sequence joins TRBV3-1 and TRBJ2-2; D is possibly TRBD2 (6 bases). Germline loops: CDR1 LGHDT, CDR2 YNNKEL (reference sequence). The length of the CDR3 is 15 residues. V was shortened by 1 base and J by 6 bases, with 12 bases between the two germline ends. Written as DNA, the CDR3 is TGTGCCAGCAGCCAAGCTGGGGCGGGATCCGGGGAGCTGTTTTTT. As protein: CASSQAGAGSGELFF.

This clonotype was counted between two and nine times. The chain combines TRBV28 with TRBJ1-6; the match to TRBD1 covers 7 bases. Germline CDR1 MDHEN, CDR2 SYDVKM. V lost 10 bases, J lost 6 bases, and 3 bases stayed unmatched. This CDR3 contains 12 residues. The CDR3 region has the DNA TGTGCCACCGACAGGGTTAATTCACCCCTCCACTTT. Its translation is CATDRVNSPLHF.

In its sample, this clonotype was seen many times. The chain carries TRBV7-2 and TRBJ1-5; unclear D gene. Trimming stripped 5 bases from V and 5 bases from J, with 10 bases between. Germline-derived CDR1 and CDR2 are SGHTA and FQGNSA. The CDR3 totals 13 residues. The CDR3 protein is CASSPNPDQPQHF. The CDR3, as DNA: TGTGCCAGCAGCCCGAACCCCGATCAGCCCCAGCATTTT.

This clonotype has at least ten counts. V and J are TRBV28 and TRBJ1-4; D is unclear. The CDR3 loop spans 12 amino acids. Trimming took off 2 bases at V and 7 bases at J, with 5 bases between the two ends. Per the germline V gene, CDR1 is MDHEN and CDR2 is SYDVKM. CDR3 sequence (DNA): TGTGCCAGCAGTTTACCCGGTGAAAAACTGTTTTTT. Translation gives CASSLPGEKLFF.

This clonotype was counted at least ten times. V is TRBV7-2 and J is TRBJ1-6, with 7 bases matching TRBD1. CDR1 is SGHTA and CDR2 is FQGNSA in the germline V gene. With 2 bases clipped from V and 10 bases from J, the junction kept 2 bases outside the gene matches. The CDR3 has 13 amino acids. This chain's CDR3 is CASSLRDRSPLHF. DNA of the CDR3: TGTGCCAGCAGCTTACGGGACAGATCACCCCTCCACTTT.

In its sample, this clonotype was seen once. This clone may be a read error of a much larger clone one base away. Lacking the conserved final phenylalanine or tryptophan, this CDR3 likely reflects a read error. The CDR3 is CSVQVRTGTVSSYNEQFS. The CDR3 DNA follows: TGCAGCGTCCAAGTACGGACAGGGACCGTTAGCTCCTACAATGAGCAGTTCTCC. The gene calls are TRBV29-1 and TRBJ2-1, with 8 bases lining up with TRBD1. Germline CDR1 is SQVTM and CDR2 is ANQGSEA. V lost 6 bases, J lost 0 bases, and 16 bases stayed unmatched. The CDR3 spans 18 residues.

This clonotype showed up many times. J is TRBJ2-2 and V is TRBV5-1, with 12 bases lining up with TRBD2. Germline CDR1 and CDR2: SGHRS and YFSETQ. The CDR3 is 15 amino acids. The V segment lost 0 bases and the J segment 6 bases; nucleotides outside the gene matches: 0. The CDR3 here is CASSLGLAGAGELFF. CDR3 coding DNA: TGCGCCAGCAGCTTGGGACTAGCGGGAGCCGGGGAGCTGTTTTTT. The full variable domain, its missing parts supplied by reference TRBV5-1 and TRBJ2-2, is KAGVTQTPRYLIKTRGQQVTLSCSPISGHRSVSWYQQTPGQGLQFLFEYFSETQRNKGNFPGRFSGRQFSNSRSEMNVSTLELGDSALYLCASSLGLAGAGELFFGEGSRLTVL.

This clonotype was recorded many times. The J gene is TRBJ1-5, the V gene TRBV30; 7 bases map to TRBD1. J was trimmed by 5 bases and V by 1 base; bases with no gene match: 8. This CDR3 region has 15 residues. In germline, CDR1 is GTSNPN, CDR2 SVGIG (reference sequence). The CDR3 DNA sequence: TGTGCCTGGAGTGCCCCGGACAGGAGATATCAGCCCCAGCATTTT. Encoded protein: CAWSAPDRRYQPQHF.

This clonotype was counted many times. The chain carries TRBV5-1 and TRBJ2-3; D tentatively reads TRBD1 or TRBD2 (5 bases each). V was pared by 4 bases and J by 4 bases, with 16 bases between. This CDR3 spans 15 amino acids. In germline, CDR1 is SGHRS, CDR2 YFSETQ. This chain's CDR3 is CASSPAGQEADTQYF. The CDR3 DNA is TGCGCCAGCAGCCCGGCAGGGCAGGAGGCAGATACGCAGTATTTT.

Ten or more counts support this clonotype. This chain joins TRBV2 and TRBJ2-2; 7 bases are a match to TRBD1. Looked up from germline, CDR1 is SNHLY and CDR2 is FYNNEI. This CDR3 has 14 amino acids. V trimming: 8 bases; J trimming: 4 bases; junction bases outside the gene matches: 7. CDR3 sequence: CASSTGPSTGELFF. The CDR3, as DNA: TGTGCCAGCTCGACAGGGCCGAGCACCGGGGAGCTGTTTTTT.

There are many counts of this clonotype. The V call is TRBV28, the J call TRBJ2-7; 10 positions agree with TRBD1. With V trimmed by 7 bases and J by 5 bases, 8 bases remained unmatched. The CDR3 totals 14 residues. CDR1 and CDR2 (germline): MDHEN, SYDVKM. DNA for the CDR3: TGTGCCAGCAACACCGGGACAGGGGCCCACGAGCAGTACTTC. Translation gives CASNTGTGAHEQYF.

There are many counts of this clonotype. The chain uses TRBV7-2 and TRBJ2-1, with D uncertain. V lost 3 bases and J 5 bases, leaving 2 bases between the germline ends. CDR1 and CDR2 from the germline V gene are SGHTA and FQGNSA. The CDR3 sequence is 11 residues long. This CDR3 is CASSFHNEQFF. DNA of the CDR3: TGTGCCAGCAGCTTTCACAATGAGCAGTTCTTC.

As DNA, the CDR3 is TGCGCCAGCATATCGGACAGGGCTACAGATACGCAGTATTTT. Translating gives CASISDRATDTQYF. The chain combines TRBV10-1 with TRBJ2-3, with TRBD1 matching 8 bases. J lost 3 bases, V lost 7 bases, and 6 bases had no gene match. There are 14 residues in the CDR3. CDR1 and CDR2 (germline): WNHNN, SYGVQD (reference sequence).

This clonotype was seen ten or more times. This chain links TRBV20-1 with TRBJ1-1; D unclear. The germline V gene has CDR1 DFQATT and CDR2 SNEGSKA (reference sequence). This CDR3 is 14 amino acids long. With 1 base removed from V and 4 bases from J, the gap between germline ends came to 13 bases. CDR3 sequence: CSARVETLITEAFF. CDR3 coding DNA: TGCAGTGCTAGAGTTGAGACGCTTATCACTGAAGCTTTCTTT.

The J gene is TRBJ2-2, the V gene TRBV5-1; 8 bases fit TRBD1. The junction had 2 bases not matched to a gene; V was cut back by 5 bases and J by 2 bases. The germline gives CDR1 SGHRS, CDR2 YFSETQ. The CDR3 spans 14 residues. CDR3 loop: CASRGQGNTGELFF. In DNA, the CDR3 is TGCGCCAGCAGAGGACAGGGCAACACCGGGGAGCTGTTTTTT.

Remarks on this clonotype: Because it lacks the conserved phenylalanine or tryptophan at the end, this CDR3 is likely a read error. V is TRBV9 and J is TRBJ2-1; D unclear. The CDR3 contains 13 residues. Germline-derived CDR1 and CDR2 are SGDLS and YYNGEE. Trimming took off 0 bases at V and 6 bases at J, with 7 bases between the two ends. In nucleotides, the CDR3 is TGTGCCAGCAGCGTAGGTTCGAGCAATGAGCAGTTCCTC. Amino acids: CASSVGSSNEQFL.